The present entry profiles one TCR beta chain with its context. CDR1 and CDR2 from the germline V gene are DFQATT and SNEGSKA (reference sequence). The J segment lost 3 bases and the V segment lost 6 bases, leaving 6 bases of the junction unmatched. The CDR3 sequence is 14 residues long. TCRdb re-called the 5' RACE reads through MiXCR, storing one row per CDR3 protein. The sample lists around 45,000 distinct CDR3 sequences; roughly an eighth were seen once. The time point denotes: sample taken at primary tumor resection. Whole RNA came from tumor, nontumor lung or frozen PBMC and was sequenced without being sorted. This entry is derived from a study of spatial heterogeneity in lung cancer.

Material: PBMCs, obtained at surgery. The sequence derives from a male donor with early-stage non-small cell lung cancer. The chain joins TRBV20-1 to TRBJ2-5; 11 bases match TRBD2. The CDR3 region has the DNA TGCAGTGCGCGCTCGGGACTAGCGGAAGAGACCCAGTACTTC. Amino acids: CSARSGLAEETQYF.